The clone carrying this TCR beta chain was counted only a few times. Its target is unknown. Regarding donors, all were healthy bone marrow donors. PCR employed 60 Vbeta and 13 Jbeta primers. Using immunoSEQ multiplex PCR, the repertoire was profiled, and TCRdb retains in-frame clones only, with some absent. The sample includes roughly 130,000 clones, around 70% of them seen just once. This entry comes from a study of cytomegalovirus exposure and HLA in healthy donors. V shed 7 bases and J shed 1 base, with 13 bases lying between them. The germline gives CDR1 MNHNS, CDR2 SASEGT. The CDR3 totals 14 residues. General study results and limits: CMV serostatus was the sole immune exposure data available. Presence/absence analyses supposed approximately even sequencing depth among donors.

The receptor was derived from a man aged 30 to 39 in good health and CMV-seropositive. What was sequenced was PBMCs. The V gene is TRBV6-1, the J gene TRBJ1-1; D ambiguous. CDR3 bases: TGTGCCAGCATGGCCGTACGGGGGAACACTGAAGCTTTCTTT. Encoded protein: CASMAVRGNTEAFF.